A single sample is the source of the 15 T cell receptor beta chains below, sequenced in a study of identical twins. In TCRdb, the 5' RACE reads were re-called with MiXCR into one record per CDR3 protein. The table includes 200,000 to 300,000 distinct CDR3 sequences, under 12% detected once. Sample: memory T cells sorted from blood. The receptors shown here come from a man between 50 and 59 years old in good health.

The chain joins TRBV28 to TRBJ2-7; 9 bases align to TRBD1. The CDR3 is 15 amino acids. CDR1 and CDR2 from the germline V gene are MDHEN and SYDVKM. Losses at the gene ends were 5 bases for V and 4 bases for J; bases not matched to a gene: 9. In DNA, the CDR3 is TGTGCCAGCAGTAAGCTCGGGACAGGGCTGTACGAGCAGTACTTC. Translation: CASSKLGTGLYEQYF.

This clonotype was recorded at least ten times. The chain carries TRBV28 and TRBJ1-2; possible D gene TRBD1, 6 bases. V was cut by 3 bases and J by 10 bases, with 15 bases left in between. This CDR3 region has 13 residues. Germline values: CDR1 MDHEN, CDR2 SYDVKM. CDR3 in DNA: TGTGCCAGCAGTTTTTACGGGGGGCTTACCTACACCTTC. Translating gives CASSFYGGLTYTF.

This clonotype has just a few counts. The CDR3 bases are TGTGCCAGCAGTTCCCCGATCCAGGGTTGGTCCTACAATGAGCAGTTCTTC. Its translation is CASSSPIQGWSYNEQFF. The J gene is TRBJ2-1, the V gene TRBV6-2 or TRBV6-3; a weak D match, TRBD1 (5 bases). The CDR3 runs 17 residues. V was trimmed by 4 bases and J by 1 base, leaving 17 bases between them. CDR1 MNHEY and CDR2 SVGEGT come from the germline V gene.

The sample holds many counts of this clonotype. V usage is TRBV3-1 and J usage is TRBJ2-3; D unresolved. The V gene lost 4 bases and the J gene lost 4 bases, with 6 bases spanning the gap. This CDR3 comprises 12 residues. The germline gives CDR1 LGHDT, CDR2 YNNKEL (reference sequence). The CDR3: CASSLGADTQYF. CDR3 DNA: TGTGCCAGCAGCCTTGGCGCAGATACGCAGTATTTT.

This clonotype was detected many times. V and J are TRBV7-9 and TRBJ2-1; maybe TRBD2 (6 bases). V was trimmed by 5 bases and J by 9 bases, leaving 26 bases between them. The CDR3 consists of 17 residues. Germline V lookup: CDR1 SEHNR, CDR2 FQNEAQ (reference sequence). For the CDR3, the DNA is TGTGCCAGCAGCGCGGCGCGTTTGATGCGGCTGGGAGGTGAGCAGTTCTTC. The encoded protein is CASSAARLMRLGGEQFF.

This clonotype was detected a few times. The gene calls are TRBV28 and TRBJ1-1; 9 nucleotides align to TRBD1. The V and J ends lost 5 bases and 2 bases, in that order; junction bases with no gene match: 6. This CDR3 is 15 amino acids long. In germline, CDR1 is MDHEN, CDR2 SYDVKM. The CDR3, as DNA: TGTGCCAGCAGTCCCTGGACAGGGGACAACACTGAAGCTTTCTTT. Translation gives CASSPWTGDNTEAFF.

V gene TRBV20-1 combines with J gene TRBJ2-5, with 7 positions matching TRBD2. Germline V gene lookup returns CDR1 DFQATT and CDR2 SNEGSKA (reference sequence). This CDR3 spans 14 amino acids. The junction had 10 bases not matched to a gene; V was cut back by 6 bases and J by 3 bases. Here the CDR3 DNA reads TGCAGTGCCCCTTCTGCGCTAGCGGAAGAGACCCAGTACTTC. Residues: CSAPSALAEETQYF.

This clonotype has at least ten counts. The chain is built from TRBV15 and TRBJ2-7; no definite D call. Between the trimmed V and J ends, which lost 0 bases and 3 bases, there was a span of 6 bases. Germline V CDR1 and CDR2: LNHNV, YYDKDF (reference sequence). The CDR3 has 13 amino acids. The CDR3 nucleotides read TGTGCCACCAGCAGAGACTTGGGCTACGAGCAGTACTTC. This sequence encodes CATSRDLGYEQYF.

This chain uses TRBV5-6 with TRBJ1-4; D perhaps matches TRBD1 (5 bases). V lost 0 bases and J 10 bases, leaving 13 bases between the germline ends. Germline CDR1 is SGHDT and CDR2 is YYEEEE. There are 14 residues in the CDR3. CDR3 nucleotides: TGTGCCAGCAGCTTGGTCAACCAGGGAGGAAAACTGTTTTTT. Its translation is CASSLVNQGGKLFF.

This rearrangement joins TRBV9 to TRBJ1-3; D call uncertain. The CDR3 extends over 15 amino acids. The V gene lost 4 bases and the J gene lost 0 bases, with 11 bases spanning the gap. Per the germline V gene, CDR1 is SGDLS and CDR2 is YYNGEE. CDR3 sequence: CASSPGSSSGNTIYF. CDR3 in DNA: TGTGCCAGCAGCCCCGGGAGCAGCTCTGGAAACACCATATATTTT.

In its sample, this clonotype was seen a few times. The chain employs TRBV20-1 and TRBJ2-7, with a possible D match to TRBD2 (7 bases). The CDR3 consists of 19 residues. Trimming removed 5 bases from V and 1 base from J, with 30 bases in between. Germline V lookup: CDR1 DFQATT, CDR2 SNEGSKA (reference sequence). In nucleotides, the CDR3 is TGCAGTGCTGACTCCGGCGGGGGCCTACAGGGTAAGGATTCCTACGAGCAGTACTTC. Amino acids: CSADSGGGLQGKDSYEQYF.

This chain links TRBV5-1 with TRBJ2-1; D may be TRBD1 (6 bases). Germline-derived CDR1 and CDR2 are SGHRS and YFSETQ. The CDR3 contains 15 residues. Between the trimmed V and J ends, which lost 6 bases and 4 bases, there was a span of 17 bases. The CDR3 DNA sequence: TGCGCCAGCACCCAAGGACAGCGGTCTTACAATGAGCAGTTCTTC. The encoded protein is CASTQGQRSYNEQFF.

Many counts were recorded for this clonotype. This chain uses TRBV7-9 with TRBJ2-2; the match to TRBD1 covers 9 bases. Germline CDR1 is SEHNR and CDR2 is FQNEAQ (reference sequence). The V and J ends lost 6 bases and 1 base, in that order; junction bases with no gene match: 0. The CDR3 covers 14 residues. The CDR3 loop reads CASRGQGNTGELFF. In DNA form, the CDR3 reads TGTGCCAGCAGGGGACAGGGGAACACCGGGGAGCTGTTTTTT.

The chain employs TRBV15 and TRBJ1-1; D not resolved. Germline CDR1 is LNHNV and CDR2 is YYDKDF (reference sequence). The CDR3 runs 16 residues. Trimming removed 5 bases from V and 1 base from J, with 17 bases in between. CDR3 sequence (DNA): TGTGCCACCAGCCCTCGTTTAGGACTTACGAACACTGAAGCTTTCTTT. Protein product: CATSPRLGLTNTEAFF.

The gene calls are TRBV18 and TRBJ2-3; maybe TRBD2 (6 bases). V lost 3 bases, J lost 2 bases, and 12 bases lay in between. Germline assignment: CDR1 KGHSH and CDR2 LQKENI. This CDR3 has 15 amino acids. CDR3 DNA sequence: TGTGCCAGCTCACCTTACGGGGGACCCACAGATACGCAGTATTTT. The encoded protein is CASSPYGGPTDTQYF.